Following are 27 T cell receptor beta chains from one sample sequenced in a study of cytomegalovirus exposure and HLA in healthy donors. The PCR ran on 60 Vbeta and 13 Jbeta primers. Some clones are missing from TCRdb's copy, which holds only in-frame ones; the method was immunoSEQ multiplex PCR. Of 95,000 to 150,000 clones listed, 15% to 19% were seen once; the top ten hold over 1.5%. Sequences were obtained from PBMCs. The receptors shown here come from a woman younger than 30 in good health and CMV-seronegative.

V usage is TRBV6-5 and J usage is TRBJ2-5; D not resolved. Germline V gives CDR1 MNHEY, CDR2 SVGAGI. Trimming cost V 4 bases and J 1 base, with 13 bases left between them. The CDR3 covers 15 residues. CDR3 sequence: CASSSPGQVQETQYF. The CDR3 nucleotides are TGTGCCAGCAGTTCCCCCGGTCAGGTCCAAGAGACCCAGTACTTC.

The V call is TRBV5-1, the J call TRBJ2-5; 9 bases align to TRBD2. Trimming removed 1 base from V and 2 bases from J; junction bases left unmatched: 6. Per germline, CDR1 SGHRS and CDR2 YFSETQ. The CDR3 covers 16 residues. Here the CDR3 DNA reads TGCGCCAGCAGCTTGTGGCGGGGGGGCGGACAAGAGACCCAGTACTTC. Translation: CASSLWRGGGQETQYF.

This clone came up a few times. The rearrangement links TRBV4-3 to TRBJ2-3; D is possibly TRBD2 (6 bases). The CDR3 is 14 amino acids. The V end was cut by 4 bases, the J end by 1 base, with 9 bases between. In germline, CDR1 is LGHNA, CDR2 YSLEER. CDR3 bases: TGCGCCAGCAGCCTCCGACTAGGCACAGATACGCAGTATTTT. Its translation is CASSLRLGTDTQYF.

This clone was counted a few times. The CDR3, as DNA: TGTGCCAGCAGCCGCGGGGGGCCTAGCACAGATACGCAGTATTTT. Encoded protein: CASSRGGPSTDTQYF. This sequence joins TRBV4-2 and TRBJ2-3; 8 nucleotides align to TRBD2. V was pared by 4 bases and J by 0 bases, with 3 bases of the junction left unmatched. Germline V gene lookup returns CDR1 LGHNA and CDR2 YNFKEQ. The CDR3 contains 15 residues.

The CDR3 sequence is CASSFLQGPSNYGYTF. The DNA for the CDR3 is TGTGCCAGCAGCTTTCTTCAGGGGCCCTCTAACTATGGCTACACCTTC. The chain couples TRBV7-6 to TRBJ1-2, with D maybe TRBD1 (6 bases). The length of the CDR3 is 16 residues. V lost 3 bases and J lost 0, with 14 bases in between. The germline gives CDR1 SGHVS, CDR2 FNYEAQ. Variable domain in full (rest from reference TRBV7-6 and TRBJ1-2): GAGVSQSPRYKVTKRGQDVALRCDPISGHVSLYWYRQALGQGPEFLTYFNYEAQQDKSGLPNDRFSAERPEGSISTLTIQRTEQRDSAMYRCASSFLQGPSNYGYTFGSGTRLTVV.

J is TRBJ1-1 and V is TRBV14, with 11 bases fitting TRBD1. Germline trimming cut 1 base from V and 7 bases from J; bases unmatched to any gene: 8. This CDR3 contains 16 residues. Germline values: CDR1 SGHDN, CDR2 FVKESK. Here the CDR3 DNA reads TGTGCCAGCAGCCAAGGCCGGACAGGGGGCCTGGGTGAAGCTTTCTTT. Protein sequence: CASSQGRTGGLGEAFF.

This clone has more than one count but fewer than ten. This chain joins TRBV29-1 and TRBJ2-1; TRBD1 matches 7 bases. The CDR3 spans 14 residues. Looked up from germline, CDR1 is SQVTM and CDR2 is ANQGSEA. Trimming removed 6 bases from V and 5 bases from J; junction bases left unmatched: 10. DNA for the CDR3: TGCAGCGTGGACAGGCAGAGGATTGACAATGAGCAGTTCTTC. This sequence encodes CSVDRQRIDNEQFF.

The chain recombines TRBV6-1 with TRBJ1-4, with D perhaps TRBD1 (6 bases). The CDR3 sequence is 14 residues long. V was shortened by 7 bases and J by 7 bases, with 16 bases between the two germline ends. The germline V gene encodes CDR1 MNHNS and CDR2 SASEGT. The CDR3: CASTMGGASEKLFF. The DNA of the CDR3 is TGTGCCAGCACCATGGGGGGGGCGAGTGAAAAACTGTTTTTT.

The chain employs TRBV29-1 and TRBJ2-3, with 9 nucleotides matching TRBD2. Germline values: CDR1 SQVTM, CDR2 ANQGSEA. The CDR3 runs 13 residues. V was clipped by 4 bases and J by 3 bases; unmatched bases: 2. As DNA, the CDR3 is TGCAGCGTTGGCGGGAGGGTAACAGATACGCAGTATTTT. Its translation: CSVGGRVTDTQYF.

V gene TRBV9 combines with J gene TRBJ2-7, with 9 nucleotides matching TRBD2. The CDR3 totals 14 residues. V trimming: 6 bases; J trimming: 1 base; junction bases outside the gene matches: 5. The germline gives CDR1 SGDLS, CDR2 YYNGEE. The CDR3 nucleotides read TGTGCCAGCAACCAGCGGGGGGATTCCTACGAGCAGTACTTC. Protein sequence: CASNQRGDSYEQYF. The whole variable domain, remainder taken from reference TRBV9 and TRBJ2-7, is DSGVTQTPKHLITATGQRVTLRCSPRSGDLSVYWYQQSLDQGLQFLIQYYNGEERAKGNILERFSAQQFPDLHSELNLSSLELGDSALYFCASNQRGDSYEQYFGPGTRLTVT.

The chain is built from TRBV6-1 and TRBJ2-7; 15 bases map to TRBD2. The CDR3 spans 19 residues. Germline V gives CDR1 MNHNS, CDR2 SASEGT. Germline trimming cut 4 bases from V and 5 bases from J; bases unmatched to any gene: 15. This CDR3 reads CASSALQGLAGGSVNEQYF. Here the CDR3 DNA reads TGTGCCAGCAGTGCCCTACAGGGACTAGCGGGAGGATCAGTGAACGAGCAGTACTTC.

The chain uses TRBV27 and TRBJ1-1; 9 bases are a match to TRBD1. Germline-derived CDR1 and CDR2 are MNHEY and SMNVEV (reference sequence). CDR3 length equals 16 residues. Trimming cost V 7 bases and J 5 bases; bases outside gene matches: 14. DNA of the CDR3: TGTGCCAGCATAACGGGACAGGGAAGGTTTGGGACTGAAGCTTTCTTT. Its translation is CASITGQGRFGTEAFF.

This sequence joins TRBV28 and TRBJ1-4; D remains ambiguous. Germline V gene sequence: CDR1 MDHEN, CDR2 SYDVKM. Trimming pared 3 bases from V and 4 bases from J, leaving 9 bases between. This CDR3 is built from 14 residues. DNA for the CDR3: TGTGCCAGCAGTTTCGGGGTCCTTAATGAAAAACTGTTTTTT. Residues: CASSFGVLNEKLFF.

The V call is TRBV6-1, the J call TRBJ1-3; 7 bases agree with TRBD1. The germline gives CDR1 MNHNS, CDR2 SASEGT. Losses at the gene ends were 7 bases for V and 2 bases for J; bases not matched to a gene: 5. The CDR3 runs to 14 residues. Here the CDR3 DNA reads TGTGCCAGCATCATACAGGGGACTGGAAACACCATATATTTT. Its translation is CASIIQGTGNTIYF.

This clone was observed a handful of times. V gene TRBV29-1 combines with J gene TRBJ1-1; possible D gene TRBD1, 6 bases. CDR3 length: 17 amino acids. CDR1 is SQVTM and CDR2 is ANQGSEA in the germline V gene. The germline V and J ends were trimmed by 4 bases and 4 bases, with 25 bases remaining between them. This CDR3 reads CSVGHGPKGVDGTEAFF. CDR3 nucleotides: TGCAGCGTTGGCCACGGCCCCAAGGGGGTCGACGGCACTGAAGCTTTCTTT. Combining the CDR3 with reference TRBV29-1 and TRBJ1-1 gives the whole variable domain SAVISQKPSRDICQRGTSLTIQCQVDSQVTMMFWYRQQPGQSLTLIATANQGSEATYESGFVIDKFPISRPNLTFSTLTVSNMSPEDSSIYLCSVGHGPKGVDGTEAFFGQGTRLTVV.

This chain's CDR3 is CASGGEGTGVDGYTF. The CDR3 coding sequence is TGTGCCAGCGGGGGGGAGGGGACGGGAGTTGATGGCTACACCTTC. The gene calls are TRBV28 and TRBJ1-2; perhaps TRBD1 as D (5 bases). Per germline, CDR1 MDHEN and CDR2 SYDVKM. Trimming removed 8 bases from V and 6 bases from J, with 22 bases in between. The CDR3 sequence is 15 residues long.

V usage is TRBV6-1 and J usage is TRBJ1-1, with 9 bases identical to TRBD1. Trimming took 10 bases from V and 1 from J; bases not matched to a gene: 1. The CDR3 has 12 residues. Looked up from germline, CDR1 is MNHNS and CDR2 is SASEGT. CDR3 nucleotide sequence: TGTGCCACGGACAGGGGGAACACTGAAGCTTTCTTT. This sequence encodes CATDRGNTEAFF.

This clone was counted a single time. The rearrangement uses TRBV28 and TRBJ1-4, with D possibly matching TRBD1 (5 bases). V was clipped by 8 bases and J by 3 bases, with 22 bases between them. The CDR3 has 17 amino acids. Germline assignment: CDR1 MDHEN and CDR2 SYDVKM. CDR3 DNA: TGTGCCAGCGGGCCCCTACAGGACCTCAGGGCTAATGAAAAACTGTTTTTT. Protein product: CASGPLQDLRANEKLFF.

In its sample, this clone was seen a few times. This chain joins TRBV27 and TRBJ1-4; D remains ambiguous. V was pared by 7 bases and J by 5 bases, with 11 bases between. Looked up from germline, CDR1 is MNHEY and CDR2 is SMNVEV (reference sequence). There are 13 residues in the CDR3. CDR3 protein: CASKKRRNEKLFF. For the CDR3, the DNA is TGTGCCAGCAAGAAACGGAGGAATGAAAAACTGTTTTTT.

The V and J genes are TRBV9 and TRBJ2-1; TRBD2 aligns across 8 bases. Trimming removed 1 base from V and 12 bases from J; junction bases left unmatched: 21. From germline, CDR1 is SGDLS and CDR2 YYNGEE. There are 18 residues in the CDR3. CDR3 sequence reads: CASSVSPHGSGGGQAQFF. Written as DNA, the CDR3 is TGTGCCAGCAGCGTAAGCCCACACGGGAGCGGGGGTGGTCAAGCGCAGTTCTTC. The full variable domain, in which reference TRBV9 and TRBJ2-1 provide the parts outside the CDR3, is DSGVTQTPKHLITATGQRVTLRCSPRSGDLSVYWYQQSLDQGLQFLIQYYNGEERAKGNILERFSAQQFPDLHSELNLSSLELGDSALYFCASSVSPHGSGGGQAQFFGPGTRLTVL.

There are a few counts of this clone. The sample has other DNA sequences that encode this CDR3 too. The chain has TRBV5-1 and TRBJ1-1; TRBD1 agrees at 9 bases. Per germline, CDR1 SGHRS and CDR2 YFSETQ. Trimming took 3 bases from V and 5 from J; bases not matched to a gene: 5. This CDR3 is built from 14 residues. The CDR3: CASSSQTGGTEAFF. Here the CDR3 DNA reads TGCGCCAGCAGCTCGCAGACAGGGGGGACTGAAGCTTTCTTT.

The CDR3: CATSREVENEQFF. For the CDR3, the DNA is TGTGCCACCAGCAGAGAGGTCGAGAATGAGCAGTTCTTC. This sequence joins TRBV15 and TRBJ2-1; no definite D call. Germline V lookup: CDR1 LNHNV, CDR2 YYDKDF (reference sequence). The germline V and J ends were trimmed by 0 bases and 7 bases, with 7 bases remaining between them. The CDR3 runs 13 residues.

The rearrangement uses TRBV5-4 and TRBJ2-2; 12 bases line up with TRBD2. This CDR3 has 16 residues. V was pared by 4 bases and J by 6 bases, with 7 bases of the junction left unmatched. Per germline, CDR1 SGHNT and CDR2 YYREEE (reference sequence). The CDR3 DNA follows: TGTGCCAGCAGCCCCTCTAGCGGGGGGGCTTCCGGGGAGCTGTTTTTT. It specifies CASSPSSGGASGELFF.

This clone was recorded a few times. This chain joins TRBV12-5 and TRBJ2-5; D may be TRBD2 (7 bases). The CDR3 runs 14 residues. Trimming removed 7 bases at V and 2 bases at J, with 14 bases between. Germline V CDR1 and CDR2: LGHNT, FRNRAP. The CDR3 sequence is CASAGGPTQETQYF. CDR3 nucleotide sequence: TGTGCTAGTGCCGGGGGGCCGACACAAGAGACCCAGTACTTC.

This clone occurred a few times. The CDR3 coding sequence is TGTGCCAGCAGCTTGAGGGGGGGGGAGGCCTCCTACGAGCAGTACTTC. Amino acid sequence: CASSLRGGEASYEQYF. The genes are TRBV11-2 and TRBJ2-7; tentatively, D is TRBD2 (7 bases). This CDR3 region has 16 residues. V lost 3 bases to trimming and J lost 0 bases, with 15 bases between them. Germline CDR1 reads SGHAT; CDR2 reads FQNNGV. Based on the CDR3 plus reference TRBV11-2 and TRBJ2-7, the full variable domain is EAGVAQSPRYKIIEKRQSVAFWCNPISGHATLYWYQQILGQGPKLLIQFQNNGVVDDSQLPKDRFSAERLKGVDSTLKIQPAKLEDSAVYLCASSLRGGEASYEQYFGPGTRLTVT.

This clone was seen more than once but under ten times. The chain carries TRBV5-1 and TRBJ1-1; possibly TRBD1 for D (6 bases). The length of the CDR3 is 12 residues. V lost 7 bases and J lost 0, with 7 bases in between. Germline V gene sequence: CDR1 SGHRS, CDR2 YFSETQ. Here the CDR3 DNA reads TGCGCCAGCCAGGGGCTGAACACTGAAGCTTTCTTT. Its translation: CASQGLNTEAFF.

J is TRBJ2-3 and V is TRBV14; D possibly corresponds to TRBD2 (6 bases). Germline CDR1 is SGHDN and CDR2 is FVKESK. This CDR3 region has 14 residues. Between the trimmed V and J ends, which lost 3 bases and 7 bases, there was a span of 14 bases. In DNA form, the CDR3 reads TGTGCCAGCAGCCAGGCCGGGACTCTCTATACGCAGTATTTT. Protein sequence: CASSQAGTLYTQYF.